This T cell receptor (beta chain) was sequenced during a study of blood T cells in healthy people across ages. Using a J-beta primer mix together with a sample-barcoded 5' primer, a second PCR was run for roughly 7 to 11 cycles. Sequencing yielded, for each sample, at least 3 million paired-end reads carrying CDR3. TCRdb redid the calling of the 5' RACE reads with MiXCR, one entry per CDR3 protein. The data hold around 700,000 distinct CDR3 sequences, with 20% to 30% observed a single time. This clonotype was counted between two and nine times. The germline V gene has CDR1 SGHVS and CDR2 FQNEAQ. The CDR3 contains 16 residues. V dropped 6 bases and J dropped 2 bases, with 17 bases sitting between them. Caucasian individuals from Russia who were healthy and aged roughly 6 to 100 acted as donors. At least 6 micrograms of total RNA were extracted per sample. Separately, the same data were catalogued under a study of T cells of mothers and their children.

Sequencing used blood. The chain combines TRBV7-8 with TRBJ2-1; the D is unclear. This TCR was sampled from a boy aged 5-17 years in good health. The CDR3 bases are TGTGCCAGCAGATTAAAGTCTCCGGGCCCCTACAATGAGCAGTTCTTC. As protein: CASRLKSPGPYNEQFF.